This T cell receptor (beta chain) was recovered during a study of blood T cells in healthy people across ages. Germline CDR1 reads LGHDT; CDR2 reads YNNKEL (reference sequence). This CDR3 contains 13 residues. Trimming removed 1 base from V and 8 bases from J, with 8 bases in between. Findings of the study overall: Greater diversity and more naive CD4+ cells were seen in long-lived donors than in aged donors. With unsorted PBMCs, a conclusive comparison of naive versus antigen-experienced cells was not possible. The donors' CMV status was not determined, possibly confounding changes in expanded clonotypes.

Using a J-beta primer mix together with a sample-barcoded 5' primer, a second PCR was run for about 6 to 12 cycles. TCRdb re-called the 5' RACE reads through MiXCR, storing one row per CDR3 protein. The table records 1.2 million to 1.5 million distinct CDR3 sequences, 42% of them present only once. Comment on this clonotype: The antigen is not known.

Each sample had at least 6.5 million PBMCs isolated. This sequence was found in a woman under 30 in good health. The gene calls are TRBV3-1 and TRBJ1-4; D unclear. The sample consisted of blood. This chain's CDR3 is CASSQVSGEKLFF. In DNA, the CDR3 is TGTGCCAGCAGCCAAGTATCTGGCGAAAAACTGTTTTTT. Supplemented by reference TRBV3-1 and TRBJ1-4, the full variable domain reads DTAVSQTPKYLVTQMGNDKSIKCEQNLGHDTMYWYKQDSKKFLKIMFSYNNKELIINETVPNRFSPKSPDKAHLNLHINSLELGDSAVYFCASSQVSGEKLFFGSGTQLSVL.